This T cell receptor (beta chain) was obtained from a study of blood T cells in healthy people across ages. CDR3 length equals 13 residues. CDR1 is SGHTA and CDR2 is FQGNSA in the germline V gene. Trimming removed 5 bases from V and 7 bases from J, with 12 bases in between. Primers used in a second PCR of roughly 6 to 11 cycles were a sample-barcoded 5' primer and a J-beta primer mix. TCRdb recomputed calls from the 5' RACE reads with MiXCR, one row per CDR3 protein. This sample has roughly 1,800,000 distinct CDR3 sequences, with 49% found just once. This clonotype was picked up a small number of times.

The specimen was blood. This chain uses TRBV7-2 with TRBJ2-1; D not certain. The clonotype originates from a woman in her forties in good health. The CDR3, as DNA: TGTGCCAGCAGCACAAGGACCCGAAATGAGCAGTTCTTC. Protein product: CASSTRTRNEQFF.